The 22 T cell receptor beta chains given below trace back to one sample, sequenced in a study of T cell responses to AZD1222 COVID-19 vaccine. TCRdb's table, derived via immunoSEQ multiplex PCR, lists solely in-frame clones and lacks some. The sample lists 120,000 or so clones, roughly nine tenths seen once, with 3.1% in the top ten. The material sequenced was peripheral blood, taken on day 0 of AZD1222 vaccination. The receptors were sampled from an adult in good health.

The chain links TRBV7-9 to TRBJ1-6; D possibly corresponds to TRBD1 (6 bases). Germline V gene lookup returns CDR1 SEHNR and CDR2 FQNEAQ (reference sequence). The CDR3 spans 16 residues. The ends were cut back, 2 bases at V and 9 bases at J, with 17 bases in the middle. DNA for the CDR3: TGTGCCAGCAGCTTACCAGGGGCGCCCCATAGTTCACCCCTCCACTTT. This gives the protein CASSLPGAPHSSPLHF.

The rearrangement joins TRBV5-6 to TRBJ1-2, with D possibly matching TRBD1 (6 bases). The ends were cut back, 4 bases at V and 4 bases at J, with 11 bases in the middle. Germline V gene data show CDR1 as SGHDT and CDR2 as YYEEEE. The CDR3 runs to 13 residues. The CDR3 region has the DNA TGTGCCAGCAGCCCCTGGGGGCCCTATGGCTACACCTTC. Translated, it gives CASSPWGPYGYTF.

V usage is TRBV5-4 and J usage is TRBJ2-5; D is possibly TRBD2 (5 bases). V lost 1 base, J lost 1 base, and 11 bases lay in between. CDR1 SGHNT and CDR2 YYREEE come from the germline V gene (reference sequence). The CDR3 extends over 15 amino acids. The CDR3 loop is CASSLFSGTQETQYF. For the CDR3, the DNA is TGTGCCAGCAGCTTGTTCAGCGGAACCCAAGAGACCCAGTACTTC.

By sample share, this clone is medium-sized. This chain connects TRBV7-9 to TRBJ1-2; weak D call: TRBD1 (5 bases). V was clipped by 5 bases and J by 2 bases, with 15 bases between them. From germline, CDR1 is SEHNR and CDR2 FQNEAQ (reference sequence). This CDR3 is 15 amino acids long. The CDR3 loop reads CASSHGGQGNYGYTF. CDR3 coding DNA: TGTGCCAGCAGCCATGGGGGTCAAGGGAACTATGGCTACACCTTC.

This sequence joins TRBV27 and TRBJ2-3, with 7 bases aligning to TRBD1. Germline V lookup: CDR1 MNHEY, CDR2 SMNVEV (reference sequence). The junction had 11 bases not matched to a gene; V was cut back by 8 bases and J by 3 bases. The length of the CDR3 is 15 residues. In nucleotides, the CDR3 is TGTGCCAGCTCAGCCGGGACAGTATCTACAGATACGCAGTATTTT. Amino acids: CASSAGTVSTDTQYF.

Here the CDR3 DNA reads TGTGCCAGCACGGGCAGTCAAGAGACCCAGTACTTC. Its translation is CASTGSQETQYF. This rearrangement joins TRBV6-5 to TRBJ2-5; D not certain. The V gene lost 7 bases and the J gene lost 2 bases, with 8 bases spanning the gap. CDR3 length equals 12 residues. The germline V gene has CDR1 MNHEY and CDR2 SVGAGI.

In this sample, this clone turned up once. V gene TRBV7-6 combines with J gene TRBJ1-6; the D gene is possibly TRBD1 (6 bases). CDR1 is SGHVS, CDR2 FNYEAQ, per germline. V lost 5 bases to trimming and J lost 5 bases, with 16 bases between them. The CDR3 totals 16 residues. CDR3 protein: CASSLRGRANNSPLHF. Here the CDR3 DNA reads TGTGCCAGCAGCCTCAGGGGCCGCGCAAATAATTCACCCCTCCACTTT.

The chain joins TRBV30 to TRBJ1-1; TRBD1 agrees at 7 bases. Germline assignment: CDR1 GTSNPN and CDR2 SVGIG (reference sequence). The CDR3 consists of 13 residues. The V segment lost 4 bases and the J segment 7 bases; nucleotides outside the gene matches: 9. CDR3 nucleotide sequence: TGTGCCTGGACCCCCGGGACAGCCTTTGAAGCTTTCTTT. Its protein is CAWTPGTAFEAFF.

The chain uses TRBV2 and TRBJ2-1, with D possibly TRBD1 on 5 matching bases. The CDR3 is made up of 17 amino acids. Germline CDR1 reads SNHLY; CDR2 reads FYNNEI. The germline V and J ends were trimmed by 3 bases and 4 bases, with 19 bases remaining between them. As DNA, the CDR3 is TGTGCCAGCAGTGACCCACAGGATTTCGGAATATACAATGAGCAGTTCTTC. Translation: CASSDPQDFGIYNEQFF.

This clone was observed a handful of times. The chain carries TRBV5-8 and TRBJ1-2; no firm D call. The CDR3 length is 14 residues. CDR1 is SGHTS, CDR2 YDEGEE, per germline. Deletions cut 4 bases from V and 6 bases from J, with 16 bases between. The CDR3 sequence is CASSTTIRRDGYTF. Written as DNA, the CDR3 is TGTGCCAGCAGCACCACGATCCGCCGAGATGGCTACACCTTC. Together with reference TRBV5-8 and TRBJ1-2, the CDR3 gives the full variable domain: EAGVTQSPTHLIKTRGQQATLRCSPISGHTSVYWYQQALGLGLQFLLWYDEGEERNRGNFPPRFSGRQFPNYSSELNVNALELEDSALYLCASSTTIRRDGYTFGSGTRLTVV.

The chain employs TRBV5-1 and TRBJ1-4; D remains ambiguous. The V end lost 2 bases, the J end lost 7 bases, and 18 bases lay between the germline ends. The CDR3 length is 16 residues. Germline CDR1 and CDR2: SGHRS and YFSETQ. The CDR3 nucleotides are TGCGCCAGCAGCTTCGGACTGTCCCTAACCCCTGAAAAACTGTTTTTT. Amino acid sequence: CASSFGLSLTPEKLFF.

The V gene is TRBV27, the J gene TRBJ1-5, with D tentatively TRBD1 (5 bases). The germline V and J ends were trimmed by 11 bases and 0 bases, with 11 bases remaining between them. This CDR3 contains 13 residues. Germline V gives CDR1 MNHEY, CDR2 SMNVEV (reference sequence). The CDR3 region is CARDADSNQPQHF. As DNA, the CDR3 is TGTGCCCGGGACGCCGATAGCAATCAGCCCCAGCATTTT.

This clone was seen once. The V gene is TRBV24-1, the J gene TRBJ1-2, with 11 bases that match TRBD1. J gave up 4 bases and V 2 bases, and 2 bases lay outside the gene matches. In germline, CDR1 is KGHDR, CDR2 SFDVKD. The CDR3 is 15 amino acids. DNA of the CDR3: TGTGCCACCAGTGATTGGACAGGGGGCAGCTATGGCTACACCTTC. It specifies CATSDWTGGSYGYTF.

This chain's CDR3 is CASSPRRGGNSYEQYF. The DNA for the CDR3 is TGTGCCAGCAGTCCCCGAAGGGGAGGGAACTCCTACGAGCAGTACTTC. The genes are TRBV28 and TRBJ2-7, with 7 bases aligning to TRBD2. The V gene end was trimmed by 5 bases and the J gene end by 0 bases; junction bases not matched to a gene: 10. CDR1 is MDHEN, CDR2 SYDVKM, per germline. The CDR3 has 16 amino acids.

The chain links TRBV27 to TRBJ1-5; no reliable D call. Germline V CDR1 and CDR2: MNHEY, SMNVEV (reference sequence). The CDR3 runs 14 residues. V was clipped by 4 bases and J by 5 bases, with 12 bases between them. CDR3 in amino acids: CASSSSGRYQPQHF. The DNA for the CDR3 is TGTGCCAGCAGTTCTTCCGGACGGTATCAGCCCCAGCATTTT.

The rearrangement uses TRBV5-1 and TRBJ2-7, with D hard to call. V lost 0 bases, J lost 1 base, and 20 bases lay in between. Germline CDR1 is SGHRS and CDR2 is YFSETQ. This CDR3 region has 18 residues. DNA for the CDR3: TGCGCCAGCAGCTTGGGGTATAACGGTAATCCACTTTCCTACGAGCAGTACTTC. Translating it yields CASSLGYNGNPLSYEQYF.

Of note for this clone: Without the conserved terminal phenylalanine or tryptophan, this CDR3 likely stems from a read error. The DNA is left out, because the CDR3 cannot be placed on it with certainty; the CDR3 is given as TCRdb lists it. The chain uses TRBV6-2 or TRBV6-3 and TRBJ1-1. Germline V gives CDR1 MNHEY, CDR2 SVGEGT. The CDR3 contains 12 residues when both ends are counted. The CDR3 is CASSSGGPTVQL.

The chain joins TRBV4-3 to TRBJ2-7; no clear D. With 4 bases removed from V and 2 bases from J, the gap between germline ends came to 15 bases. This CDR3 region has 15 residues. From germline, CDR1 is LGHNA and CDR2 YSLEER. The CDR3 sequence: CASSPGPSPPYEQYF. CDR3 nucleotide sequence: TGCGCCAGCAGCCCCGGGCCGTCCCCACCCTACGAGCAGTACTTC.

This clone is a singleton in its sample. The CDR3 DNA is TGTGCCAGCAGCTTAGACAGGGGGGGAGGCTACACCTTC. Translation gives CASSLDRGGGYTF. The chain is built from TRBV7-2 and TRBJ1-2, with 8 positions matching TRBD1. V lost 1 base, J lost 8 bases, and 3 bases stayed unmatched. The V gene's germline CDR1 is SGHTA and CDR2 FQGNSA. This CDR3 has 13 residues. Full variable domain (missing parts from reference TRBV7-2 and TRBJ1-2): GAGVSQSPSNKVTEKGKDVELRCDPISGHTALYWYRQSLGQGLEFLIYFQGNSAPDKSGLPSDRFSAERTGGSVSTLTIQRTQQEDSAVYLCASSLDRGGGYTFGSGTRLTVV.

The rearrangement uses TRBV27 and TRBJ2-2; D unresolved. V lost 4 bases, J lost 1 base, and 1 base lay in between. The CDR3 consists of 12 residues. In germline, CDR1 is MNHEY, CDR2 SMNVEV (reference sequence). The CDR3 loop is CASSWNTGELFF. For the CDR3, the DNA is TGTGCCAGCAGTTGGAACACCGGGGAGCTGTTTTTT.

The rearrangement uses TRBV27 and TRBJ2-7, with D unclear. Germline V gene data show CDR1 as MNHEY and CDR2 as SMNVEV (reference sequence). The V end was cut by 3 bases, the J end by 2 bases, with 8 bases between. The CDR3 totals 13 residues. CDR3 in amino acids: CASSFRQAYEQYF. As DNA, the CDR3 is TGTGCCAGCAGTTTCCGGCAGGCCTACGAGCAGTACTTC.

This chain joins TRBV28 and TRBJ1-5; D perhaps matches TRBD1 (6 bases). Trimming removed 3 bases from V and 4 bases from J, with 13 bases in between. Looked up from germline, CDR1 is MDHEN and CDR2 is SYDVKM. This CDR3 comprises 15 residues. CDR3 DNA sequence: TGTGCCAGCAGTTTCGGAGGGGGTCGGAATCAGCCCCAGCATTTT. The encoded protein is CASSFGGGRNQPQHF.